The 28 T cell receptor beta chains below come from one sample, sequenced in a study of CD8+ T cells in alopecia areata. Treatment noted: oral pan-JAK inhibitor, 5-10 mg twice daily. Once RNA had been extracted, it was reverse transcribed into cDNA to act as the sequencing template. The method was immunoSEQ multiplex PCR; TCRdb's version includes in-frame clones alone and lacks a portion of them. The sample shows roughly 150,000 clones, 45% to 65% of them seen only once. The sample in question was CD8+ T cells sorted from blood, obtained at week 4, from a patient treated with tofacitinib. These receptors all stem from a human donor with alopecia areata.

A single count supports this clone. The V gene is TRBV5-6, the J gene TRBJ2-2, with TRBD1 matching over 10 bases. After removal of 6 bases from V and 3 bases from J, the junction contained 8 bases not matched to a gene. The CDR3 runs to 16 residues. Germline-derived CDR1 and CDR2 are SGHDT and YYEEEE. The chain's CDR3 is CASILLGQGYTGELFF. As DNA, the CDR3 is TGTGCCAGCATCCTCTTGGGACAGGGGTACACCGGGGAGCTGTTTTTT.

This clone came up many times. The chain is built from TRBV6-5 and TRBJ1-2; TRBD1 is a possible D gene (5 bases). Trimming took off 7 bases at V and 8 bases at J, with 20 bases between the two ends. The germline V gene encodes CDR1 MNHEY and CDR2 SVGAGI. This CDR3 is 14 amino acids long. The CDR3 region is CASTLTQGFGGYTF. In nucleotides, the CDR3 is TGTGCCAGCACACTTACCCAGGGATTCGGCGGCTACACCTTC.

This clone was recorded a few times. The genes are TRBV11-2 and TRBJ1-6; 10 positions agree with TRBD1. Germline trimming cut 1 base from V and 9 bases from J; bases unmatched to any gene: 6. The CDR3 is made up of 16 amino acids. Germline V gives CDR1 SGHAT, CDR2 FQNNGV. CDR3 amino acids: CASSLAPGQGPSPLHF. As DNA, the CDR3 is TGTGCCAGCAGCTTAGCCCCGGGACAGGGGCCTTCACCCCTCCACTTT. The entire variable domain, with the rest obtained from reference TRBV11-2 and TRBJ1-6, is as follows: EAGVAQSPRYKIIEKRQSVAFWCNPISGHATLYWYQQILGQGPKLLIQFQNNGVVDDSQLPKDRFSAERLKGVDSTLKIQPAKLEDSAVYLCASSLAPGQGPSPLHFGNGTRLTVT.

The rearrangement uses TRBV7-9 and TRBJ1-2, with D maybe TRBD1 (5 bases). Deletions cut 1 base from V and 2 bases from J, with 8 bases between. This CDR3 spans 14 amino acids. Germline CDR1 reads SEHNR; CDR2 reads FQNEAQ (reference sequence). The CDR3 sequence: CASSLGGPNYGYTF. CDR3 sequence (DNA): TGTGCCAGCAGCTTAGGGGGACCGAACTATGGCTACACCTTC.

For this clone: The junction differs from germline at one of its ends, possibly a read error. The chain combines TRBV4-2 with TRBJ1-1; D gene uncertain. CDR3 length: 13 residues. The germline gives CDR1 LGHNA, CDR2 YNFKEQ. The CDR3 region has the DNA TGTGCCAGCAGCCAAGATGGCATCCCGTACGGGGATTTT. It yields the protein CASSQDGIPYGDF.

V gene TRBV4-3 combines with J gene TRBJ2-3; TRBD2 agrees at 9 bases. V was clipped by 0 bases and J by 0 bases; unmatched bases: 7. The CDR3 has 18 residues. Germline CDR1 is LGHNA and CDR2 is YSLEER. The CDR3 sequence is CASSQEFGLATSTDTQYF. The CDR3 DNA follows: TGCGCCAGCAGCCAAGAATTTGGACTAGCGACCAGCACAGATACGCAGTATTTT.

The CDR3 nucleotides read TGCGCCAGCAGCCACGTAGGACAGGAAAGCACAGATACGCAGTATTTT. Residues: CASSHVGQESTDTQYF. V gene TRBV4-3 combines with J gene TRBJ2-3; 7 bases align to TRBD1. V lost 3 bases to trimming and J lost 0 bases; unmatched junction nucleotides: 6. The CDR3 sequence is 16 residues long. The germline V gene encodes CDR1 LGHNA and CDR2 YSLEER.

The rearrangement joins TRBV30 to TRBJ1-2; tentatively, D is TRBD1 (6 bases). This CDR3 region has 12 residues. The V gene's germline CDR1 is GTSNPN and CDR2 SVGIG (reference sequence). The germline V and J ends were trimmed by 5 bases and 2 bases, with 9 bases remaining between them. The CDR3 DNA sequence: TGTGCCTGGGAGGACAGAAACTATGGCTACACCTTC. This sequence encodes CAWEDRNYGYTF.

Here the CDR3 DNA reads TGTGCCAGCAGCCCTAGTGGGGCTGGGGAGACCCAGTACTTC. This gives the protein CASSPSGAGETQYF. The chain employs TRBV9 and TRBJ2-5; perhaps TRBD1 as D (5 bases). CDR3 length equals 14 residues. Germline V CDR1 and CDR2: SGDLS, YYNGEE. The V gene lost 4 bases and the J gene lost 5 bases, with 15 bases spanning the gap.

The V and J genes are TRBV25-1 and TRBJ1-1, with D hard to call. V shed 5 bases and J shed 3 bases, with 4 bases lying between them. There are 11 residues in the CDR3. CDR1 and CDR2 from the germline V gene are MGHDK and SYGVNS. The CDR3 DNA is TGTGCCAGCAGTCCGGACACTGAAGCTTTCTTT. Amino acid sequence: CASSPDTEAFF.

The rearrangement links TRBV5-1 to TRBJ2-7; TRBD2 matches at 7 bases. This CDR3 has 16 amino acids. Unmatched junction bases numbered 10, after V lost 4 bases and J lost 0 bases. CDR1 is SGHRS, CDR2 YFSETQ, per germline. The CDR3 loop is CASSLNRRGSSYEQYF. CDR3 DNA sequence: TGCGCCAGCAGCCTAAATCGGCGGGGGAGCTCCTACGAGCAGTACTTC.

This clone was seen a single time. The chain has TRBV29-1 and TRBJ1-1; D is unclear. V lost 4 bases and J lost 8, with 11 bases in between. This CDR3 is 11 amino acids long. Germline lookup yields CDR1 SQVTM and CDR2 ANQGSEA. The CDR3 DNA is TGCAGCGTTGTAAGCGGGAACGAAGCTTTCTTT. The encoded protein is CSVVSGNEAFF.

This sequence joins TRBV25-1 and TRBJ1-6, with D hard to call. CDR1 is MGHDK, CDR2 SYGVNS, per germline. The CDR3 loop spans 10 amino acids. Trimming removed 10 bases at V and 16 bases at J, with 14 bases between. CDR3 amino acids: CATKGHRLHF. CDR3 sequence (DNA): TGTGCCACCAAAGGGCACAGACTCCACTTT.

The table lists this clone with a few counts. The chain employs TRBV29-1 and TRBJ2-2; 10 nucleotides align to TRBD1. Germline CDR1 SQVTM, CDR2 ANQGSEA. The CDR3 sequence is 14 residues long. With 4 bases clipped from V and 8 bases from J, the junction kept 7 bases outside the gene matches. CDR3 nucleotide sequence: TGCAGCGTTGCCGGGACAGGGGAAGGTGGGGAGCTGTTTTTT. Its protein product is CSVAGTGEGGELFF.

This clone was recorded once. The V gene is TRBV13, the J gene TRBJ2-7, with unresolved D. The CDR3 contains 13 residues. Germline lookup yields CDR1 PRHDT and CDR2 FYEKMQ (reference sequence). V dropped 4 bases and J dropped 3 bases, with 10 bases sitting between them. The CDR3 bases are TGTGCCAGCAGCTCTGGACGGATCTACGAGCAGTACTTC. This encodes CASSSGRIYEQYF.

The sample holds a few counts of this clone. This chain links TRBV14 with TRBJ1-1; a weak D match, TRBD1 (5 bases). The CDR3 is made up of 14 amino acids. The V gene lost 2 bases and the J gene lost 3 bases, with 10 bases spanning the gap. The germline V gene has CDR1 SGHDN and CDR2 FVKESK. CDR3 DNA: TGTGCCAGCAGCCAAATGGGGGGAGACACTGAAGCTTTCTTT. It yields the protein CASSQMGGDTEAFF.

The V call is TRBV4-1, the J call TRBJ2-7; D is perhaps TRBD1 or TRBD2 (5 bases each). Germline assignment: CDR1 MGHRA and CDR2 YSYEKL. CDR3 length equals 14 residues. Trimming stripped 4 bases from V and 5 bases from J, with 15 bases between. DNA for the CDR3: TGCGCCAGCAGCCCCCACGAGGGACGCGACGAGCAGTACTTC. It specifies CASSPHEGRDEQYF.

This clone occurred once. The V call is TRBV5-1, the J call TRBJ1-1, with 10 bases aligning to TRBD1. CDR1 and CDR2 (germline): SGHRS, YFSETQ. CDR3 length equals 14 residues. With 2 bases clipped from V and 4 bases from J, the junction kept 2 bases outside the gene matches. Here the CDR3 reads CASSFRQGATEAFF. Written as DNA, the CDR3 is TGCGCCAGCAGCTTCCGACAGGGGGCCACTGAAGCTTTCTTT.

The chain is built from TRBV6-5 and TRBJ2-7, with 7 bases identical to TRBD1. The ends lost 5 bases at V and 2 bases at J; junction bases unmatched: 3. CDR1 MNHEY and CDR2 SVGAGI come from the germline V gene. This CDR3 contains 13 residues. CDR3 amino acids: CASSGTDAYEQYF. The CDR3 region has the DNA TGTGCCAGCAGTGGGACAGATGCCTACGAGCAGTACTTC.

This sequence joins TRBV2 and TRBJ1-5, with no clear D. With 4 bases removed from V and 0 bases from J, the gap between germline ends came to 7 bases. This CDR3 has 14 residues. Germline V gene sequence: CDR1 SNHLY, CDR2 FYNNEI. CDR3 DNA: TGTGCCAGCAGTGTCTCCGATAGCAATCAGCCCCAGCATTTT. Translating it yields CASSVSDSNQPQHF.

The chain carries TRBV15 and TRBJ2-3; 9 bases line up with TRBD2. Trimming at V came to 0 bases and at J to 2 bases, leaving 9 bases not matched to a gene. Germline V gene lookup returns CDR1 LNHNV and CDR2 YYDKDF (reference sequence). CDR3 length: 18 residues. CDR3 sequence (DNA): TGTGCCACCAGCAGAGAGCTAGGAATAGCGGGGGCCACAGATACGCAGTATTTT. It codes for CATSRELGIAGATDTQYF.

This chain links TRBV4-1 with TRBJ1-1, with no clear D. CDR1 MGHRA and CDR2 YSYEKL come from the germline V gene. Trimming stripped 4 bases from V and 4 bases from J, with 16 bases between. This CDR3 comprises 15 residues. The CDR3 coding sequence is TGCGCCAGCAGCCCCCTTGTAGAGGGATCCACTGAAGCTTTCTTT. Translated, it gives CASSPLVEGSTEAFF.

The table lists this clone with a few counts. The chain carries TRBV6-6 and TRBJ2-5, with 10 bases fitting TRBD2. The CDR3 runs to 15 residues. J was trimmed by 4 bases and V by 0 bases; bases with no gene match: 2. The germline CDR1 and CDR2 sequences are MNHNY and SVGAGI (reference sequence). The CDR3, as DNA: TGTGCCAGCAGTTACTCGATAGCGGGGGGAGAGACCCAGTACTTC. It specifies CASSYSIAGGETQYF.

This chain links TRBV7-9 with TRBJ2-1, with 13 bases identical to TRBD2. Germline CDR1 reads SEHNR; CDR2 reads FQNEAQ (reference sequence). J gave up 5 bases and V 6 bases, and 7 bases lay outside the gene matches. The CDR3 is made up of 16 amino acids. CDR3 bases: TGTGCCAGCAGACGACTAGCGGGGGGCTACCACAATGAGCAGTTCTTC. Translation gives CASRRLAGGYHNEQFF.

There are a few counts of this clone. The chain uses TRBV4-2 and TRBJ2-1; a possible D gene is TRBD1 (5 bases). CDR3 length equals 15 residues. Trimming removed 5 bases from V and 7 bases from J, with 18 bases in between. CDR1 and CDR2 (germline): LGHNA, YNFKEQ. The CDR3 DNA follows: TGTGCCAGCAGCTTAGATGTTGTGGGGCGTAATGAGCAGTTCTTC. Translating it yields CASSLDVVGRNEQFF.

The chain combines TRBV4-3 with TRBJ1-4; perhaps TRBD1 as D (5 bases). Trimming removed 4 bases from V and 4 bases from J, with 16 bases in between. CDR1 is LGHNA and CDR2 is YSLEER in the germline V gene. CDR3 length equals 16 residues. CDR3 loop: CASSRLTGPNNEKLFF. CDR3 DNA sequence: TGCGCCAGCAGCCGCCTAACGGGACCGAATAATGAAAAACTGTTTTTT.

The gene calls are TRBV5-1 and TRBJ2-7; the D gene is possibly TRBD1 (8 bases). CDR3 length equals 14 residues. V was pared by 6 bases and J by 5 bases, with 18 bases between. Germline lookup yields CDR1 SGHRS and CDR2 YFSETQ. CDR3 DNA sequence: TGCGCCAGCAAGGGAGGGACAGGCCACGACGAGCAGTACTTC. Translating gives CASKGGTGHDEQYF.

The chain carries TRBV29-1 and TRBJ2-3; 7 bases are a match to TRBD1. Germline lookup yields CDR1 SQVTM and CDR2 ANQGSEA. V was pared by 5 bases and J by 4 bases, with 6 bases of the junction left unmatched. CDR3 length: 13 residues. This chain's CDR3 is CSVIDRDADTQYF. The DNA of the CDR3 is TGCAGCGTTATAGACAGGGACGCAGATACGCAGTATTTT.